The 18 T cell receptor beta chains in this list originate from one sample, sequenced in a study of blood T cell repertoires in COVID-19. Sequencing was performed with immunoSEQ multiplex PCR; in TCRdb, only in-frame clones are kept and a portion is missing. The repertoire holds around 450,000 clones, with around 90% as singletons. Material for sequencing was PBMCs or T cells enriched from blood (not recorded which). The receptor set was obtained from a woman aged 18-29 years with acute COVID-19.

The chain uses TRBV5-6 and TRBJ1-1; a possible D gene is TRBD1 (5 bases). The germline CDR1 and CDR2 sequences are SGHDT and YYEEEE. Trimming took off 0 bases at V and 6 bases at J, with 6 bases between the two ends. The CDR3 runs to 12 residues. For the CDR3, the DNA is TGTGCCAGCAGCTTGGCGACAGCTGAAGCTTTCTTT. This codes for CASSLATAEAFF.

This sequence joins TRBV10-3 and TRBJ1-1; D is perhaps TRBD1 (5 bases). The V end was cut by 6 bases, the J end by 6 bases, with 20 bases between. This CDR3 contains 15 residues. Per the germline V gene, CDR1 is ENHRY and CDR2 is SYGVKD. In DNA form, the CDR3 reads TGTGCCATCAGCCCGGGGGGGGGTGAGGGCGCTGAAGCTTTCTTT. Its translation is CAISPGGGEGAEAFF.

This clone was detected once. The rearrangement links TRBV18 to TRBJ2-5; D gene ambiguous. Trimming took off 0 bases at V and 2 bases at J, with 7 bases between the two ends. The CDR3 totals 14 residues. CDR1 and CDR2 (germline): KGHSH, LQKENI. This chain's CDR3 is CASSPPSEQETQYF. In nucleotides, the CDR3 is TGTGCCAGCTCACCACCGAGCGAGCAAGAGACCCAGTACTTC.

V is TRBV27 and J is TRBJ1-5, with 12 bases that match TRBD1. With 5 bases clipped from V and 4 bases from J, the junction kept 6 bases outside the gene matches. The germline gives CDR1 MNHEY, CDR2 SMNVEV (reference sequence). The CDR3 is 16 amino acids. CDR3 region: CASSTLGQGANQPQHF. The CDR3 DNA reads TGTGCCAGCAGTACCCTGGGACAGGGGGCAAATCAGCCCCAGCATTTT.

J is TRBJ1-5 and V is TRBV6-2 or TRBV6-3, with D maybe TRBD1 (5 bases). V dropped 0 bases and J dropped 12 bases, with 12 bases sitting between them. The CDR3 extends over 13 amino acids. Germline CDR1 MNHEY, CDR2 SVGEGT. The CDR3 loop reads CASSYSTGGYQHF. The CDR3 coding sequence is TGTGCCAGCAGTTACTCGACGGGGGGGTACCAGCATTTT.

This clone has a count of ten or more. This chain connects TRBV10-2 to TRBJ1-3, with D hard to call. The ends were cut back, 6 bases at V and 0 bases at J, with 9 bases in the middle. The CDR3 has 14 residues. CDR1 and CDR2 from the germline V gene are WSHSY and SAAADI. The CDR3 sequence: CASREAGSGNTIYF. CDR3 DNA sequence: TGCGCCAGCAGAGAAGCAGGCTCTGGAAACACCATATATTTT.

This chain uses TRBV3-1 (or the pseudogene TRBV3-2) with TRBJ1-1; 7 nucleotides align to TRBD1. The CDR3 is 15 amino acids. Germline CDR1 is LGHDT and CDR2 is YNNKEL (reference sequence). The trim removed 0 bases at V and 7 bases at J, leaving 8 bases unmatched. CDR3 bases: TGTGCCAGCAGCCAAGATAGGGGGCCTTGGTATGAAGCTTTCTTT. Its protein is CASSQDRGPWYEAFF.

The chain uses TRBV2 and TRBJ2-7; 9 bases fit TRBD1. Per the germline V gene, CDR1 is SNHLY and CDR2 is FYNNEI. Trimming cost V 7 bases and J 6 bases; bases outside gene matches: 7. This CDR3 has 13 amino acids. CDR3 in DNA: TGTGCCAGCAATAAACAGGGGGCAGGCGAGCAGTACTTC. Translation: CASNKQGAGEQYF.

This chain joins TRBV4-1 and TRBJ2-1; D is possibly TRBD2 (6 bases). The germline V gene has CDR1 MGHRA and CDR2 YSYEKL. Trimming left V 0 bases short and J 3 bases short, with 18 bases between. This CDR3 is 18 amino acids long. CDR3 DNA: TGCGCCAGCAGCCAAGACCAATTTGGAGGGGATTTCTACAATGAGCAGTTCTTC. Its translation is CASSQDQFGGDFYNEQFF.

J is TRBJ1-5 and V is TRBV10-1; no definite D call. The CDR3 spans 13 residues. Germline values: CDR1 WNHNN, CDR2 SYGVQD (reference sequence). Trimming stripped 4 bases from V and 7 bases from J, with 11 bases between. As DNA, the CDR3 is TGCGCCAGCAGTGGAGGCAGCGGGCAGCCCCAGCATTTT. Encoded protein: CASSGGSGQPQHF.

This clone showed up just once. The chain has TRBV6-6 and TRBJ2-5; 11 positions match TRBD2. Looked up from germline, CDR1 is MNHNY and CDR2 is SVGAGI (reference sequence). CDR3 length: 15 residues. V lost 8 bases, J lost 3 bases, and 8 bases stayed unmatched. The CDR3 nucleotides are TGTGCCAGCGGACAGACTAGCGGGGCTAAAGAGACCCAGTACTTC. Translating gives CASGQTSGAKETQYF.

This clone is a singleton in its sample. V and J are TRBV9 and TRBJ2-7, with D possibly being TRBD2 (5 bases). Trimming cost V 0 bases and J 5 bases, with 15 bases left between them. The CDR3 loop spans 15 amino acids. The germline V gene has CDR1 SGDLS and CDR2 YYNGEE. The CDR3 here is CASSVGRGRLDEQYF. The CDR3 coding sequence is TGTGCCAGCAGCGTAGGGAGAGGGCGATTGGACGAGCAGTACTTC.

This rearrangement joins TRBV28 to TRBJ2-7; D is unclear. The CDR3 extends over 12 amino acids. The V gene's germline CDR1 is MDHEN and CDR2 SYDVKM. V lost 1 base and J lost 3, with 4 bases in between. CDR3 sequence: CASSLLLYEQYF. DNA of the CDR3: TGTGCCAGCAGTTTATTACTCTACGAGCAGTACTTC.

The J gene is TRBJ1-2, the V gene TRBV9, with 7 bases aligning to TRBD1. The germline gives CDR1 SGDLS, CDR2 YYNGEE. V lost 0 bases to trimming and J lost 4 bases; unmatched junction nucleotides: 12. There are 17 residues in the CDR3. The CDR3 DNA follows: TGTGCCAGCAGCGTAGATCGTCAGACAGGGAGTGGCTATGGCTACACCTTC. Its protein is CASSVDRQTGSGYGYTF. Full variable domain (missing parts from reference TRBV9 and TRBJ1-2): DSGVTQTPKHLITATGQRVTLRCSPRSGDLSVYWYQQSLDQGLQFLIQYYNGEERAKGNILERFSAQQFPDLHSELNLSSLELGDSALYFCASSVDRQTGSGYGYTFGSGTRLTVV.

The rearrangement links TRBV6-6 to TRBJ1-4; 10 bases agree with TRBD1. CDR1 and CDR2 from the germline V gene are MNHNY and SVGAGI (reference sequence). This CDR3 has 14 amino acids. Trimming took 2 bases from V and 8 from J; bases not matched to a gene: 2. The DNA for the CDR3 is TGTGCCAGCAGTTACGACAGGGGGCACGAAAAACTGTTTTTT. Encoded protein: CASSYDRGHEKLFF.

The chain has TRBV2 and TRBJ1-1, with a tentative D call TRBD1 (5 bases). This CDR3 spans 13 amino acids. Germline V CDR1 and CDR2: SNHLY, FYNNEI. V lost 6 bases, J lost 1 base, and 9 bases lay in between. The CDR3 nucleotides read TGTGCCAGCAGAGAACAGGAGAACACTGAAGCTTTCTTT. Residues: CASREQENTEAFF.

The chain combines TRBV7-6 with TRBJ2-7; 7 bases map to TRBD1. The CDR3 runs 14 residues. Per germline, CDR1 SGHVS and CDR2 FNYEAQ. Germline trimming cut 5 bases from V and 6 bases from J; bases unmatched to any gene: 10. The CDR3 here is CASSGGQVSPEQYF. As DNA, the CDR3 is TGTGCCAGCAGCGGAGGACAGGTCAGCCCCGAGCAGTACTTC.

This clone was seen a handful of times. The chain links TRBV30 to TRBJ1-5, with TRBD1 matching 7 bases. The CDR3 totals 16 residues. Germline CDR1 is GTSNPN and CDR2 is SVGIG (reference sequence). With 1 base clipped from V and 0 bases from J, the junction kept 6 bases outside the gene matches. The DNA of the CDR3 is TGTGCCTGGAGTGGGGGGGACAGTTATAGCAATCAGCCCCAGCATTTT. Translating gives CAWSGGDSYSNQPQHF.